The source of this TCR beta chain is a study of human T cells and chemical hapten exposure (dated by TCRdb to about 2021). Regarding the complete study: For sensitization, 2% DPC in acetone was applied to an approximately 2 cm by approximately 2 cm area of upper inner arm skin. Weekly therapeutic DPC doses were additionally applied to the scalp of patients throughout the roughly 25-week study period. Blood for TCR sequencing was provided by twenty-nine alopecia patients at one to four time points (pre-sensitization, 2, 6 and 24 weeks). Blood samples were taken from patients before sensitization (week 0) and at 2, 6 and about 24 weeks after DPC sensitization. Libraries were pooled for sequencing, and per-sample TCR yields varied mainly because of small differences in library volumes within the pool. The study tracked peripheral blood TCR repertoire changes in vivo during primary and secondary sensitization to the hapten diphenylcyclopropenone (DPC) in alopecia patients. The mostly female patient cohort included alopecia areata with under or over 50% scalp involvement, alopecia totalis and alopecia universalis. Patch tests used Finn chambers with 0.01% DPC on the upper back, scored after 6 days by International Contact Dermatitis Research Group standards.

The CDR3 numbers 10 residues from cysteine through phenylalanine. The CDR3 DNA has 30 bases and is translated from base 1. To note about this clonotype: Its cognate antigen has yet to be identified. Base qualities are not at hand, and no much larger clone is one base apart.

The sample's time point label is to be understood as: patch test 1, 2 weeks after DPC sensitization. Taken with the paper, the label for treatment or condition translates to: therapeutic diphenylcyclopropenone sensitization with weekly scalp DPC. At every patch-test visit, the blood draw took place before the patch test was put on. Eligible patients were aged 18 to 70, diagnosed with alopecia, deemed suitable for DPC therapy, and excluded if pregnant. Total RNA was extracted from unfractionated whole blood that had been collected in Tempus Blood RNA tubes. The library was made by RACE. TCRdb records NextSeq 500 as the sequencer. During library preparation, unique molecular identifiers were attached to individual cDNA molecules so that TCRs could be counted quantitatively and reproducibly. From each blood RNA sample, both TCR alpha and TCR beta chains were sequenced. Turning to the authors' computational methods: Samples had a median of 95,638 TCRs, with a range from 23,224 to 690,600. The Decombinator software suite was used to annotate the V, J and CDR3 of the TCR reads. For the PS versus PT1 abundance plots, all samples were subsampled to the same number of TCRs (28,000). TCRs were defined as expanded if absent before sensitization and observed at least eight times at the 2-week time point. TCRdb redid the processing of the public reads, applying fastp at Q25 and MiXCR, and retained in-frame beta chains. Each record represents a unique CDR3 protein, reported with the most common genes and DNA among its rows. The V and J calls were not made by the authors but by TCRdb's processing. For this sample there are tens of thousands of distinct CDR3 sequences; 9% to 9.5% appear just once. Roughly 13% of the sample lies in the top ten.

Findings and caveats that apply to the study as a whole: Compared with pre-sensitization or healthy control sets, expanded TCRs formed significantly more large CDR3 similarity clusters, which is consistent with antigen-driven responses. The number of PT1 expanded TCRs positively correlated with patch test score, significant at thresholds 8, 16 and 32 but not 4. No change with DPC sensitization was found in the number of TCRs above 1 in 1000 frequency, and no evidence of global repertoire structure alterations was found. Alopecia, a presumed autoimmune disease, was present in all patients, so the immune response of the patients might differ from that of healthy individuals. Repeated subsampling changed both the strength of the expansion versus patch-test correlation and the threshold at which the correlation became significant.

Sample: whole blood, taken in connection with sensitization to the hapten diphenylcyclopropenone (DPC). The chain is assembled from TRBV21-1 and TRBJ1-2. TRBV21-1 is noted as a pseudogene. The TCR was taken from a woman aged 40 to 50 with alopecia areata. Some clones in this sample may be carry-over from other donors' samples. The CDR3 protein is CASNLNGYTF. The DNA sequence is TGTGCCAGCAACCTCAATGGCTACACCTTC.